This TCR beta chain was profiled in a study of cytomegalovirus exposure and HLA in healthy donors. About this clone itself: Its target is unknown.

Points from the study as a whole: A later analysis showed that HLA-associated TCR beta chains had undergone more clonal expansion than equally common others.

Between the trimmed V and J ends, which lost 4 bases and 4 bases, there was a span of 11 bases. This CDR3 has 14 residues. Germline V gives CDR1 SEHNR, CDR2 FQNEAQ (reference sequence). The PCR was carried out with 60 Vbeta primers and 13 Jbeta primers. Sequenced by immunoSEQ multiplex PCR; TCRdb stores in-frame clones only, minus some. The table shows 100,000 to 150,000 clones, with approximately 80% occurring only once. The rearrangement uses TRBV7-9 and TRBJ1-5, with D unresolved. Source material: PBMCs. The receptor's source is a male donor in good health and CMV-seropositive. As DNA, the CDR3 is TGTGCCAGCAGCTCCGGGCCGGGAAATCAGCCCCAGCATTTT. This translates into CASSSGPGNQPQHF.